One and the same sample provided the 21 T cell receptor beta chains below, sequenced in a study of blood T cell repertoires in COVID-19. Repertoires were generated with immunoSEQ multiplex PCR, while TCRdb's copy carries only in-frame clones and drops some. Of roughly 270,000 clones in the sample, nearly 90% were seen once. The sample consisted of peripheral blood. The receptors were gathered from a young man with active or convalescent COVID-19.

The rearrangement links TRBV5-6 to TRBJ1-1; D is perhaps TRBD1 (6 bases). Per the germline V gene, CDR1 is SGHDT and CDR2 is YYEEEE. This CDR3 comprises 16 residues. The V and J ends lost 4 bases and 0 bases respectively, with 16 bases between them. The CDR3 region has the DNA TGTGCCAGCAGCATGACAACGACAGGCCTGAACACTGAAGCTTTCTTT. As protein: CASSMTTTGLNTEAFF.

This clone occurred once. The V gene is TRBV27, the J gene TRBJ1-1; D not certain. CDR3 size: 11 residues. Germline loops: CDR1 MNHEY, CDR2 SMNVEV (reference sequence). The germline V and J ends were trimmed by 10 bases and 4 bases, with 10 bases remaining between them. The CDR3 nucleotides read TGTGCCACCCGGGAGTCCACTGAAGCTTTCTTT. It encodes CATRESTEAFF.

The V call is TRBV2, the J call TRBJ1-2; D may be TRBD1 (5 bases). Germline V CDR1 and CDR2: SNHLY, FYNNEI. The CDR3 contains 13 residues. Trimming took off 2 bases at V and 5 bases at J, with 9 bases between the two ends. The CDR3 nucleotides read TGTGCCAGCAGTGAAACGGGGGTATATGGCTACACCTTC. Its translation: CASSETGVYGYTF.

The chain couples TRBV6-5 to TRBJ1-2; TRBD1 might be the D (6 bases). Trimming pared 9 bases from V and 13 bases from J, leaving 18 bases between. The germline CDR1 and CDR2 sequences are MNHEY and SVGAGI. The CDR3 extends over 11 amino acids. The CDR3 region is CASDRLFVVTF. In nucleotides, the CDR3 is TGTGCCAGTGACAGGTTGTTTGTGGTCACCTTC.

This clone was seen once. The chain couples TRBV4-1 to TRBJ1-1; no reliable D call. Trimming took 4 bases from V and 1 from J, leaving 7 bases between them. The CDR3 contains 13 residues. In germline, CDR1 is MGHRA, CDR2 YSYEKL. In nucleotides, the CDR3 is TGCGCCAGCAGCCTCAGCGAGAACACTGAAGCTTTCTTT. Amino acid sequence: CASSLSENTEAFF.

The chain is built from TRBV15 and TRBJ1-1, with D unclear. The CDR3 sequence is 13 residues long. V was clipped by 1 base and J by 1 base, with 4 bases between them. CDR1 is LNHNV and CDR2 is YYDKDF in the germline V gene (reference sequence). CDR3 sequence: CATSRVGNTEAFF. CDR3 DNA: TGTGCCACCAGCAGAGTCGGGAACACTGAAGCTTTCTTT.

This clone was detected a few times. The identical CDR3 is also encoded by other nucleotide sequences in the sample. The gene calls are TRBV5-1 and TRBJ1-2; TRBD1 aligns across 9 bases. V shed 4 bases and J 8 bases; nucleotides not matched to a gene: 6. The CDR3 covers 13 residues. CDR1 SGHRS and CDR2 YFSETQ come from the germline V gene. CDR3 loop: CASSPGQGGGYTF. The CDR3 nucleotides are TGCGCCAGCAGCCCGGGACAGGGTGGAGGCTACACCTTC.

This chain connects TRBV29-1 to TRBJ2-5, with 7 bases that match TRBD1. The CDR3 runs to 13 residues. J gave up 2 bases and V 1 base, and 1 base lay outside the gene matches. Germline V gene data show CDR1 as SQVTM and CDR2 as ANQGSEA. The CDR3 coding sequence is TGCAGCGTTGAAGGACAGGGACAAGAGACCCAGTACTTC. Its protein is CSVEGQGQETQYF.

DNA of the CDR3: TGTGCCAGCAGTAAACTCTATGGTCAGCCCCAGCATTTT. Amino acid sequence: CASSKLYGQPQHF. The chain uses TRBV27 and TRBJ1-5; D remains ambiguous. This CDR3 is built from 13 residues. The germline CDR1 and CDR2 sequences are MNHEY and SMNVEV (reference sequence). V was cut by 5 bases and J by 6 bases, with 11 bases left in between.

This chain connects TRBV3-1 (or the pseudogene TRBV3-2) to TRBJ2-1; TRBD2 matches at 9 bases. The CDR3 runs 15 residues. V trimming: 10 bases; J trimming: 2 bases; junction bases outside the gene matches: 9. Germline CDR1 is LGHDT and CDR2 is YNNKEL (reference sequence). DNA for the CDR3: TGTGCCACCTACCAGCGGGGGGCCCCCTACAATGAGCAGTTCTTC. Translated, it gives CATYQRGAPYNEQFF.

The chain employs TRBV5-4 and TRBJ2-7; TRBD2 matches 7 bases. There are 14 residues in the CDR3. V gave up 2 bases and J gave up 0 bases; unmatched junction bases: 2. The germline gives CDR1 SGHNT, CDR2 YYREEE (reference sequence). This CDR3 reads CASSFAGDSYEQYF. For the CDR3, the DNA is TGTGCCAGCAGCTTCGCGGGGGACTCCTACGAGCAGTACTTC.

CDR3 amino acids: CASSLTQVGPLTYNEQFF. CDR3 DNA sequence: TGTGCCAGCAGTTTAACACAGGTGGGTCCCCTTACCTACAATGAGCAGTTCTTC. This chain links TRBV27 with TRBJ2-1; D may be TRBD1 (5 bases). V lost 2 bases and J lost 2, with 19 bases in between. The CDR3 is 18 residues long. Germline V gene sequence: CDR1 MNHEY, CDR2 SMNVEV (reference sequence).

V gene TRBV5-1 combines with J gene TRBJ2-7; D unresolved. Germline V lookup: CDR1 SGHRS, CDR2 YFSETQ. CDR3 length: 13 residues. V dropped 4 bases and J dropped 6 bases, with 14 bases sitting between them. The CDR3 loop is CASSEETGSEQYF. In nucleotides, the CDR3 is TGCGCCAGCAGCGAAGAAACGGGTAGCGAGCAGTACTTC. Based on the CDR3 plus reference TRBV5-1 and TRBJ2-7, the full variable domain is KAGVTQTPRYLIKTRGQQVTLSCSPISGHRSVSWYQQTPGQGLQFLFEYFSETQRNKGNFPGRFSGRQFSNSRSEMNVSTLELGDSALYLCASSEETGSEQYFGPGTRLTVT.

This chain connects TRBV9 to TRBJ2-1; weak D call: TRBD2 (5 bases). This CDR3 has 13 residues. V dropped 0 bases and J dropped 8 bases, with 9 bases sitting between them. Germline V lookup: CDR1 SGDLS, CDR2 YYNGEE. DNA of the CDR3: TGTGCCAGCAGCGTAGCCCACGGGGATGAGCAGTTCTTC. Amino acid sequence: CASSVAHGDEQFF.

The chain has TRBV7-9 and TRBJ2-7; maybe TRBD2 (6 bases). The CDR3 covers 16 residues. Per germline, CDR1 SEHNR and CDR2 FQNEAQ (reference sequence). V shed 5 bases and J shed 5 bases, with 22 bases lying between them. The CDR3 DNA is TGTGCCAGCAGCCCCTGGTTTTGGAGGGAGGTTAACGAGCAGTACTTC. Amino acids: CASSPWFWREVNEQYF.

In DNA, the CDR3 is TGTGCCAGCAGCCTAGGGACAATTTCCGAAGCTTTCTTT. Amino acid sequence: CASSLGTISEAFF. The chain links TRBV3-1 (or the pseudogene TRBV3-2) to TRBJ1-1, with D perhaps TRBD1 (6 bases). This CDR3 is 13 amino acids long. Trimming left V 4 bases short and J 8 bases short, with 14 bases between. Germline V gene lookup returns CDR1 LGHDT and CDR2 YNNKEL (reference sequence).

This clone has just one count. The chain carries TRBV5-1 and TRBJ2-3; 7 bases fit TRBD2. Looked up from germline, CDR1 is SGHRS and CDR2 is YFSETQ. The junction had 7 bases not matched to a gene; V was cut back by 5 bases and J by 1 base. The CDR3 is 15 amino acids. The CDR3 DNA follows: TGCGCCAGCAGTGTCCAGCGGGGCCGCACAGATACGCAGTATTTT. This codes for CASSVQRGRTDTQYF.

J is TRBJ2-4 and V is TRBV4-2; TRBD1 might be the D (8 bases). Trimming stripped 2 bases from V and 8 bases from J, with 25 bases between. The CDR3 covers 18 residues. Germline V gene data show CDR1 as LGHNA and CDR2 as YNFKEQ. The CDR3 nucleotides read TGTGCCAGCAGCCAACAACCCTGGGCCCACAGGGGGAGGGACATTCAGTACTTC. It encodes CASSQQPWAHRGRDIQYF.

The CDR3 bases are TGCGCCAGCAGTGGAAGCGGGGGAGGCGCAGATACGCAGTATTTT. This sequence encodes CASSGSGGGADTQYF. The J gene is TRBJ2-3, the V gene TRBV10-2, with 8 bases that match TRBD2. The CDR3 sequence is 15 residues long. Trimming removed 4 bases from V and 4 bases from J; junction bases left unmatched: 7. CDR1 WSHSY and CDR2 SAAADI come from the germline V gene.

The chain couples TRBV7-8 to TRBJ2-1; 10 bases match TRBD2. CDR1 is SGHVS, CDR2 FQNEAQ, per germline. V lost 4 bases to trimming and J lost 5 bases; unmatched junction nucleotides: 8. The CDR3 spans 16 residues. The DNA of the CDR3 is TGTGCCAGCAGCTCGCAGACTAGCGGGCGACACAATGAGCAGTTCTTC. This translates into CASSSQTSGRHNEQFF.

The V gene is TRBV11-2, the J gene TRBJ1-6; possible D gene TRBD1, 5 bases. CDR3 size: 13 residues. V lost 3 bases to trimming and J lost 10 bases, with 10 bases between them. The V gene's germline CDR1 is SGHAT and CDR2 FQNNGV. For the CDR3, the DNA is TGTGCCAGCAGCTTGGACACGTGGTCACCCCTCCACTTT. It translates to CASSLDTWSPLHF. Supplemented by reference TRBV11-2 and TRBJ1-6, the full variable domain reads EAGVAQSPRYKIIEKRQSVAFWCNPISGHATLYWYQQILGQGPKLLIQFQNNGVVDDSQLPKDRFSAERLKGVDSTLKIQPAKLEDSAVYLCASSLDTWSPLHFGNGTRLTVT.